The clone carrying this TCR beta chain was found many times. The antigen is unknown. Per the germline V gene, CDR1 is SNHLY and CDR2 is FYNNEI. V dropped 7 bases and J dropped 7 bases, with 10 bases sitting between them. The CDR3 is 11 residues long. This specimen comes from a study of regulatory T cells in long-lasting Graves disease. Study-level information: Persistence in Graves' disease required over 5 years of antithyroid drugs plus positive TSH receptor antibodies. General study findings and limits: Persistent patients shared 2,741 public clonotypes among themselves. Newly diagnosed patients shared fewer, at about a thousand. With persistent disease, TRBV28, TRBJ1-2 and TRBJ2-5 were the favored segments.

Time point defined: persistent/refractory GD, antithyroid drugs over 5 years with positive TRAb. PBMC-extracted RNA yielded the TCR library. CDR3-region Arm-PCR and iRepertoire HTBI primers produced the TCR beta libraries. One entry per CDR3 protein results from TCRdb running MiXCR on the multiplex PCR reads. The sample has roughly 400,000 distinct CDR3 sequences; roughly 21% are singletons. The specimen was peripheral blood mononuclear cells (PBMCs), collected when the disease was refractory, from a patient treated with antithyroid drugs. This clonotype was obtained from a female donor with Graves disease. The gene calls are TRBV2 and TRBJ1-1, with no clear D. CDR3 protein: CASTNLLEAFF. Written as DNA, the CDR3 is TGTGCCAGCACTAACCTACTTGAAGCTTTCTTT.